This T cell receptor (beta chain) comes out of a study of blood T cell repertoires in COVID-19. In the study overall: Some COVID-19 samples were acute and others convalescent; all came from the United States, Italy and Spain.

Germline V lookup: CDR1 SGHAT, CDR2 FQNNGV. Trimming left V 2 bases short and J 13 bases short, with 18 bases between. The CDR3 covers 14 residues. Assay: immunoSEQ multiplex PCR; the TCRdb copy retains only in-frame clones and omits some. The table lists fewer than 200,000 clones, roughly 87% of them singletons. The rearrangement joins TRBV11-2 to TRBJ2-1; D is perhaps TRBD2 (6 bases). This clonotype was sampled from a man aged 18 to 30 who had recovered from COVID-19. The sample consisted of peripheral blood. Written as DNA, the CDR3 is TGTGCCAGCAGCTTATCGGGACTTGGCGGGATTCAGTTCTTC. It is translated as CASSLSGLGGIQFF.